These 16 T cell receptor beta chains were all obtained from the same sample, sequenced in a study of blood T cell repertoires in COVID-19. Clones were sequenced by immunoSEQ multiplex PCR, and TCRdb holds only the in-frame ones, with some missing. The repertoire holds fewer than 120,000 clones, around nine tenths seen once, with roughly 5% in the top ten. Sequenced sample: peripheral blood. These TCRs come from a human donor in a cohort sampled during active COVID-19.

In regard to this clone: The same CDR3 also results from other DNA sequences found in this sample. The chain joins TRBV5-1 to TRBJ1-1; TRBD1 is a possible D gene (6 bases). CDR3 length: 14 amino acids. CDR1 SGHRS and CDR2 YFSETQ come from the germline V gene. The V gene lost 0 bases and the J gene lost 4 bases, with 10 bases spanning the gap. CDR3 DNA sequence: TGCGCCAGCAGCTTGGACAGGGTTGGCACTGAAGCTTTCTTT. Its translation: CASSLDRVGTEAFF.

The chain recombines TRBV19 with TRBJ1-5; 11 bases align to TRBD1. This CDR3 has 15 amino acids. Germline CDR1 and CDR2: LNHDA and SQIVND (reference sequence). V trimming: 6 bases; J trimming: 6 bases; junction bases outside the gene matches: 7. CDR3 in amino acids: CASSLMDRGLQPQHF. The CDR3, as DNA: TGTGCCAGTAGCCTAATGGACAGGGGGCTTCAGCCCCAGCATTTT.

The chain couples TRBV30 to TRBJ1-3, with a possible D match to TRBD1 (5 bases). This CDR3 has 14 amino acids. Germline CDR1 GTSNPN, CDR2 SVGIG (reference sequence). V was clipped by 7 bases and J by 1 base, with 14 bases between them. The CDR3 nucleotides are TGTGCCTTGGGGGAACTAGGTTCTGGAAACACCATATATTTT. Protein sequence: CALGELGSGNTIYF.

The chain combines TRBV28 with TRBJ2-7; D may be TRBD2 (6 bases). Germline V lookup: CDR1 MDHEN, CDR2 SYDVKM. Trimming cost V 5 bases and J 2 bases, with 16 bases left between them. This CDR3 spans 15 amino acids. The CDR3 DNA reads TGTGCCAGCAGTGCCTCGGCGGGGCTTACCTACGAGCAGTACTTC. Encoded protein: CASSASAGLTYEQYF.

The rearrangement joins TRBV18 to TRBJ1-4; 7 bases are shared with TRBD1. This CDR3 comprises 16 residues. The V and J ends lost 3 bases and 3 bases, in that order; junction bases with no gene match: 7. Germline CDR1 is KGHSH and CDR2 is LQKENI. DNA for the CDR3: TGTGCCAGCTCACCCGACAGGGTGGGTGCTAATGAAAAACTGTTTTTT. Amino acids: CASSPDRVGANEKLFF.

This chain joins TRBV28 and TRBJ2-1, with D perhaps TRBD1 (5 bases). The CDR3 extends over 11 amino acids. Germline CDR1 and CDR2: MDHEN and SYDVKM. V gave up 5 bases and J gave up 8 bases, with 7 bases separating them. The CDR3 is CASSQGYEQFF. The CDR3 nucleotides read TGTGCCAGCAGTCAGGGCTATGAGCAGTTCTTC.

The CDR3 DNA reads TGTGCCTGGAGTGTAGGGGTTGGTTCCCCAGATACGCAGTATTTT. Amino acid sequence: CAWSVGVGSPDTQYF. V usage is TRBV30 and J usage is TRBJ2-3; TRBD1 is a possible D gene (5 bases). CDR3 size: 15 residues. Germline V gene lookup returns CDR1 GTSNPN and CDR2 SVGIG (reference sequence). V was shortened by 0 bases and J by 4 bases, with 14 bases between the two germline ends.

V usage is TRBV3-1 (or the pseudogene TRBV3-2) and J usage is TRBJ2-1; a weak D match, TRBD2 (5 bases). The germline CDR1 and CDR2 sequences are LGHDT and YNNKEL (reference sequence). There are 15 residues in the CDR3. Trimming left V 2 bases short and J 7 bases short, with 15 bases between. The CDR3 DNA sequence: TGTGCCAGCAGCCAAAGACTAAGCTTGGGGAATGAGCAGTTCTTC. Translating gives CASSQRLSLGNEQFF.

This clone was counted between two and nine times. The chain carries TRBV5-5 and TRBJ2-7; D may be TRBD1 (5 bases). The V end was cut by 1 base, the J end by 4 bases, with 12 bases between. The CDR3 covers 14 residues. CDR1 is SGHKS, CDR2 YYEKEE, per germline (reference sequence). CDR3 loop: CASSLRPGIYEQYF. In nucleotides, the CDR3 is TGTGCCAGCAGCTTGAGGCCAGGGATATACGAGCAGTACTTC. The full variable domain, rest sourced from reference TRBV5-5 and TRBJ2-7, is DAGVTQSPTHLIKTRGQQVTLRCSPISGHKSVSWYQQVLGQGPQFIFQYYEKEERGRGNFPDRFSARQFPNYSSELNVNALLLGDSALYLCASSLRPGIYEQYFGPGTRLTVT.

This clone appeared once. The chain uses TRBV4-2 and TRBJ2-1; no clear D gene. V dropped 1 base and J dropped 4 bases, with 11 bases sitting between them. CDR1 is LGHNA, CDR2 YNFKEQ, per germline. The CDR3 is 15 residues long. The DNA of the CDR3 is TGTGCCAGCAGCCAAGCCCGCGAGCCGTACAATGAGCAGTTCTTC. Residues: CASSQAREPYNEQFF.

The rearrangement joins TRBV23-1 to TRBJ1-2; 7 nucleotides match TRBD1. TRBV23-1 qualifies as an ORF whose function is uncertain. The CDR3 is made up of 18 amino acids. The J segment lost 0 bases and the V segment lost 2 bases, leaving 12 bases of the junction unmatched. DNA of the CDR3: TGCGCCAGCAGTCAACACGGACAGGACCCGACTGCTAACTATGGCTACACCTTC. Translated, it gives CASSQHGQDPTANYGYTF.

The rearrangement uses TRBV10-3 and TRBJ2-7; the D gene is possibly TRBD2 (5 bases). This CDR3 is built from 14 residues. The V end was cut by 2 bases, the J end by 4 bases, with 12 bases between. The germline V gene has CDR1 ENHRY and CDR2 SYGVKD. In nucleotides, the CDR3 is TGTGCCATCAGTGAGCCCAGCGGAGTTTACGAGCAGTACTTC. Amino acid sequence: CAISEPSGVYEQYF.

The chain carries TRBV5-4 and TRBJ1-1; no reliable D call. V was clipped by 1 base and J by 0 bases, with 7 bases between them. Germline V lookup: CDR1 SGHNT, CDR2 YYREEE (reference sequence). This CDR3 region has 14 residues. CDR3 region: CASSLTVVNTEAFF. The CDR3 DNA follows: TGTGCCAGCAGCTTGACAGTGGTGAACACTGAAGCTTTCTTT.

In the case of this clone: Other DNA sequences from this sample encode an identical CDR3 as well. The J gene is TRBJ1-5, the V gene TRBV30, with unresolved D. Germline V lookup: CDR1 GTSNPN, CDR2 SVGIG (reference sequence). This CDR3 is built from 13 residues. Trimming took 2 bases from V and 5 from J, leaving 10 bases between them. The CDR3 DNA reads TGTGCCTGGAGTCTAACCGTCGATCAGCCCCAGCATTTT. It yields the protein CAWSLTVDQPQHF.

The V gene is TRBV5-1, the J gene TRBJ1-4, with 7 positions matching TRBD1. The CDR3 length is 16 residues. V lost 4 bases to trimming and J lost 2 bases; unmatched junction nucleotides: 8. Germline-derived CDR1 and CDR2 are SGHRS and YFSETQ. For the CDR3, the DNA is TGCGCCAGCAGCCAGCCTTACAGGGGCACTAATGAAAAACTGTTTTTT. This encodes CASSQPYRGTNEKLFF.

V usage is TRBV7-9 and J usage is TRBJ1-5; D is possibly TRBD1 (6 bases). V was shortened by 1 base and J by 3 bases, with 13 bases between the two germline ends. Germline lookup yields CDR1 SEHNR and CDR2 FQNEAQ (reference sequence). The CDR3 covers 16 residues. This chain's CDR3 is CASSLDRVSPNQPQHF. CDR3 nucleotide sequence: TGTGCCAGCAGCTTAGACAGGGTCTCACCCAATCAGCCCCAGCATTTT.